The 20 T cell receptor beta chains in this list originate from one sample, sequenced in a study of identical twins. TCRdb ran MiXCR on the 5' RACE reads and lists one entry per CDR3 protein. Among a few hundred thousand distinct CDR3 sequences listed, 9.6% were seen once. These sequences were also reported in another study, on yellow fever vaccine responses in identical twins.

The sample consisted of PBMCs. All receptors come from a woman aged 18-29 years in good health.

The chain employs TRBV12-3 or TRBV12-4 and TRBJ2-7; weak D call: TRBD2 (7 bases). Trimming stripped 6 bases from V and 2 bases from J, with 14 bases between. The CDR3 extends over 14 amino acids. The CDR3: CASREGGATYEQYF. In DNA form, the CDR3 reads TGTGCCAGCAGAGAGGGGGGGGCCACCTACGAGCAGTACTTC.

The table lists this clonotype with a few counts. The chain uses TRBV12-3 or TRBV12-4 and TRBJ1-6; 8 nucleotides align to TRBD1. The CDR3 extends over 13 amino acids. V was pared by 9 bases and J by 6 bases, with 4 bases of the junction left unmatched. CDR3 coding DNA: TGTGCCAGTACGGACAGGGTTAATTCACCCCTCCACTTT. This sequence encodes CASTDRVNSPLHF.

This clonotype was seen only a few times. V and J are TRBV24-1 and TRBJ2-5; 8 bases are a match to TRBD1. J was trimmed by 4 bases and V by 9 bases; bases with no gene match: 12. CDR1 and CDR2 from the germline V gene are KGHDR and SFDVKD. The CDR3 runs 15 residues. DNA of the CDR3: TGTGCCACCTCGGGCAGGGGGCTAGGGAGAGAGACCCAGTACTTC. The encoded protein is CATSGRGLGRETQYF.

The CDR3 bases are TGTGCCAGCAGAGGGATAGACAGGGGCCAAGAGACCCAGTACTTC. Translation gives CASRGIDRGQETQYF. J is TRBJ2-5 and V is TRBV27; 8 positions agree with TRBD1. The length of the CDR3 is 15 residues. Trimming cost V 6 bases and J 1 base; bases outside gene matches: 7. Germline V gene data show CDR1 as MNHEY and CDR2 as SMNVEV (reference sequence).

The chain is built from TRBV12-3 or TRBV12-4 and TRBJ2-1, with D hard to call. The CDR3 is made up of 13 amino acids. V was pared by 1 base and J by 15 bases, with 16 bases between. Here the CDR3 DNA reads TGTGCCAGCAGTTTAGACCGGGCCTCGACCCCGTTCTTC. Translated: CASSLDRASTPFF.

This clonotype was detected many times. The V gene is TRBV7-2, the J gene TRBJ1-2; 7 nucleotides match TRBD1. Germline values: CDR1 SGHTA, CDR2 FQGNSA. The CDR3 sequence is 15 residues long. The trim removed 4 bases at V and 5 bases at J, leaving 10 bases unmatched. CDR3 bases: TGTGCCAGCAGCTCGCAGCCCGGGACAGATTATGGCTACACCTTC. Its protein product is CASSSQPGTDYGYTF. The variable domain in full, with the rest retrieved from reference TRBV7-2 and TRBJ1-2, is GAGVSQSPSNKVTEKGKDVELRCDPISGHTALYWYRQSLGQGLEFLIYFQGNSAPDKSGLPSDRFSAERTGGSVSTLTIQRTQQEDSAVYLCASSSQPGTDYGYTFGSGTRLTVV.

This clonotype occurred many times. The rearrangement joins TRBV9 to TRBJ2-3; D unclear. This CDR3 has 15 residues. Germline CDR1 SGDLS, CDR2 YYNGEE. V gave up 0 bases and J gave up 0 bases, with 8 bases separating them. In nucleotides, the CDR3 is TGTGCCAGCAGCGTAGTGGCCACGAGCACAGATACGCAGTATTTT. Amino acid sequence: CASSVVATSTDTQYF.

This clonotype was seen a few times. CDR3 bases: TGTGCCAGCACCCGACTGGCGGGGGTTTTAGCCGGGGAGCTGTTTTTT. This encodes CASTRLAGVLAGELFF. The chain employs TRBV12-3 or TRBV12-4 and TRBJ2-2; 7 bases line up with TRBD2. The CDR3 totals 16 residues. V trimming: 7 bases; J trimming: 6 bases; junction bases outside the gene matches: 14.

This clonotype came up many times. One end of the junction is discordant with germline, which a read error may explain. The V gene is TRBV7-2, the J gene TRBJ2-1; tentative D call: TRBD2 (5 bases). The CDR3 runs 14 residues. Per the germline V gene, CDR1 is SGHTA and CDR2 is FQGNSA. CDR3 in amino acids: CASSLGSSTNEQLF. The CDR3 DNA reads as TGTGCCAGCAGCTTAGGATCTAGCACCAATGAGCAGCTCTTC.

In this sample, this clonotype turned up a few times. This CDR3 reads CASMNRGLVTEAFF. The CDR3 nucleotides are TGTGCCAGCATGAACAGGGGGCTCGTCACTGAAGCTTTCTTT. The chain recombines TRBV27 with TRBJ1-1, with 9 bases aligning to TRBD1. Germline lookup yields CDR1 MNHEY and CDR2 SMNVEV (reference sequence). The V gene end was trimmed by 7 bases and the J gene end by 4 bases; junction bases not matched to a gene: 7. This CDR3 has 14 residues.

This clonotype has more than one count but fewer than ten. The gene calls are TRBV5-1 and TRBJ2-2; TRBD2 matches at 9 bases. CDR3 length: 16 residues. The J segment lost 5 bases and the V segment lost 0 bases, leaving 5 bases of the junction unmatched. The germline V gene has CDR1 SGHRS and CDR2 YFSETQ. CDR3 nucleotides: TGCGCCAGCAGCTTGGCGCTAGCGGGGCTAACCGGGGAGCTGTTTTTT. Protein product: CASSLALAGLTGELFF.

This clonotype was recorded a few times. The J gene is TRBJ1-4, the V gene TRBV19, with 10 bases aligning to TRBD1. Germline V gives CDR1 LNHDA, CDR2 SQIVND (reference sequence). The CDR3 covers 13 residues. V trimming: 9 bases; J trimming: 7 bases; junction bases outside the gene matches: 5. The CDR3 here is CASRDRGIEKLFF. In DNA form, the CDR3 reads TGTGCCAGCCGGGACAGGGGTATTGAAAAACTGTTTTTT.

This chain joins TRBV20-1 and TRBJ1-1; tentative D call: TRBD1 (6 bases). CDR1 is DFQATT, CDR2 SNEGSKA, per germline (reference sequence). The CDR3 has 13 amino acids. The V gene lost 6 bases and the J gene lost 2 bases, with 13 bases spanning the gap. CDR3 nucleotides: TGCAGTGCGAGGAGGACAGACAACACTGAAGCTTTCTTT. The encoded protein is CSARRTDNTEAFF.

This clonotype was counted a few times. This chain's CDR3 is CASRNTGTGLNYGYTF. CDR3 bases: TGTGCCAGCAGAAATACCGGGACAGGGTTAAACTATGGCTACACCTTC. This chain uses TRBV12-3 or TRBV12-4 with TRBJ1-2, with TRBD1 identical over 9 bases. V dropped 6 bases and J dropped 2; count of bases not matched to a gene: 10. The CDR3 spans 16 residues.

This clonotype was detected a few times. CDR3 sequence: CSARALWGGSLGSYEQYF. The CDR3 nucleotides are TGCAGTGCTAGAGCCTTGTGGGGAGGTAGCTTAGGCTCCTACGAGCAGTACTTC. This sequence joins TRBV20-1 and TRBJ2-7, with D possibly being TRBD2 (6 bases). Germline CDR1 is DFQATT and CDR2 is SNEGSKA (reference sequence). The CDR3 length is 18 residues. V lost 1 base and J 0 bases, leaving 22 bases between the germline ends.

This clonotype appeared a few times. The rearrangement uses TRBV14 and TRBJ2-5, with D unclear. This CDR3 is built from 15 residues. Germline CDR1 and CDR2: SGHDN and FVKESK. Trimming stripped 0 bases from V and 0 bases from J, with 8 bases between. The CDR3 region has the DNA TGTGCCAGCAGCCAAGATTTGGGGTACCAAGAGACCCAGTACTTC. Protein sequence: CASSQDLGYQETQYF.

This clonotype was detected a few times. V and J are TRBV7-2 and TRBJ2-7; D remains ambiguous. CDR1 is SGHTA, CDR2 FQGNSA, per germline. This CDR3 contains 14 residues. Trimming removed 1 base from V and 7 bases from J, with 14 bases in between. In nucleotides, the CDR3 is TGTGCCAGCAGCTTAGGGGCAGGTCCTGCTGAGCAGTACTTC. This translates into CASSLGAGPAEQYF.

At least ten counts were recorded for this clonotype. V and J are TRBV29-1 and TRBJ2-7; the match to TRBD1 covers 7 bases. Germline-derived CDR1 and CDR2 are SQVTM and ANQGSEA. The trim removed 7 bases at V and 2 bases at J, leaving 11 bases unmatched. The CDR3 is 14 residues long. For the CDR3, the DNA is TGCAGCGCCAGGGGGTTAGTCATCCCCTACGAGCAGTACTTC. It translates to CSARGLVIPYEQYF.

This chain links TRBV6-6 with TRBJ2-1; 7 bases fit TRBD1. V lost 11 bases, J lost 8 bases, and 9 bases stayed unmatched. Germline CDR1 and CDR2: MNHNY and SVGAGI (reference sequence). The CDR3 consists of 12 residues. The CDR3 sequence: CAGSRQGDEQFF. Here the CDR3 DNA reads TGTGCCGGATCAAGACAGGGCGATGAGCAGTTCTTC.

The chain joins TRBV18 to TRBJ2-2, with D hard to call. The CDR3 extends over 15 amino acids. Trimming pared 2 bases from V and 3 bases from J, leaving 10 bases between. CDR1 and CDR2 (germline): KGHSH, LQKENI. The CDR3: CASSPWPGDTGELFF. The CDR3 nucleotides are TGTGCCAGCTCACCATGGCCAGGAGACACCGGGGAGCTGTTTTTT.